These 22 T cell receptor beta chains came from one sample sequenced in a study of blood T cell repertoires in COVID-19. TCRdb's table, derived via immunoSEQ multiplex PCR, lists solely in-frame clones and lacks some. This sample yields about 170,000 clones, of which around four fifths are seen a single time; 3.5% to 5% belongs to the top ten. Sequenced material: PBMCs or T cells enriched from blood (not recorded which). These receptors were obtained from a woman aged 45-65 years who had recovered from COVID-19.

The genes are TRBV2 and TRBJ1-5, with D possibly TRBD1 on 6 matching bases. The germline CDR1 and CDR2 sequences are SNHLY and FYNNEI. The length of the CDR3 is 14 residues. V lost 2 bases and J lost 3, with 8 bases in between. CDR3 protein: CASSEQGLNQPQHF. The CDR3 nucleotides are TGTGCCAGCAGTGAACAGGGGCTCAATCAGCCCCAGCATTTT.

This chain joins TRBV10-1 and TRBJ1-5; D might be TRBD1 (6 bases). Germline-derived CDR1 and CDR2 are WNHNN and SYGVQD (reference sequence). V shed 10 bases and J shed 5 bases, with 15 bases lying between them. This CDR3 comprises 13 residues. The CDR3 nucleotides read TGCGCCATCTCCTCGGACAGAGATCAGCCCCAGCATTTT. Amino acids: CAISSDRDQPQHF.

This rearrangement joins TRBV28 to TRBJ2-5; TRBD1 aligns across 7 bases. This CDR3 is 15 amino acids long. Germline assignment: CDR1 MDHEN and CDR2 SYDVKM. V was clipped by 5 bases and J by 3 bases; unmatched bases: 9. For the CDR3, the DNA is TGTGCCAGCAGTGTTCCTACAGGGGCGGAAGAGACCCAGTACTTC. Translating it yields CASSVPTGAEETQYF.

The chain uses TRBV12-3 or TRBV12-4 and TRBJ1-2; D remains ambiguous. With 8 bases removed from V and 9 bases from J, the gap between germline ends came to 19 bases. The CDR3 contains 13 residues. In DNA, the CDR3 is TGTGCCAGCTACGCCCCCGCGGACTGGAGCTACACCTTC. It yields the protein CASYAPADWSYTF.

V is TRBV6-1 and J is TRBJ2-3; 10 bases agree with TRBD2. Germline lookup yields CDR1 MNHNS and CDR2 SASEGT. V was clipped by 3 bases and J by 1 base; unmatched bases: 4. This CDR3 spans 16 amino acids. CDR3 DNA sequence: TGTGCCAGCAGTGACCTCGGACTAGCGGGCACAGATACGCAGTATTTT. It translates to CASSDLGLAGTDTQYF.

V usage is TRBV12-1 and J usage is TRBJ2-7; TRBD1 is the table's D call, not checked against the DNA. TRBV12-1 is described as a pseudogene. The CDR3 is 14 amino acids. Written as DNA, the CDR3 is TGTGCCAGCAGCTGGGCGGGACAGGCCTACGAGCAGTACGTC. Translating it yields CASSWAGQAYEQYV.

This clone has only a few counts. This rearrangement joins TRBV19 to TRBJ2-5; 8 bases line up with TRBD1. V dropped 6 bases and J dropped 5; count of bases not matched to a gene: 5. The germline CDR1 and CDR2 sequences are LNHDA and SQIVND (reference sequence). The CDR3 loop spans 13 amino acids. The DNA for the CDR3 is TGTGCCAGTAGGGGGGACAGGACGGAGACCCAGTACTTC. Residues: CASRGDRTETQYF. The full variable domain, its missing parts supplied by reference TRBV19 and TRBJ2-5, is DGGITQSPKYLFRKEGQNVTLSCEQNLNHDAMYWYRQDPGQGLRLIYYSQIVNDFQKGDIAEGYSVSREKKESFPLTVTSAQKNPTAFYLCASRGDRTETQYFGPGTRLLVL.

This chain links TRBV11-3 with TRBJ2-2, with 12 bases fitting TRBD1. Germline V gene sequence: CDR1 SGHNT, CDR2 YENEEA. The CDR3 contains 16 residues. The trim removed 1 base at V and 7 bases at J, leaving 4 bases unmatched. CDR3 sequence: CASSLGGTGGFGELFF. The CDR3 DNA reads TGTGCCAGCAGCTTAGGAGGGACAGGGGGCTTCGGGGAGCTGTTTTTT.

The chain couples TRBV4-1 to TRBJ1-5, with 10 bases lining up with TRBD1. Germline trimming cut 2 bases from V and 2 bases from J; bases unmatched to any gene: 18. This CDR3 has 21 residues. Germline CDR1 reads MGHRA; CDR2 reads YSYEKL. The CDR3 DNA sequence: TGCGCCAGCAGCCAAATAACAAACCTGGGACAGGGGCATCATGGCAATCAGCCCCAGCATTTT. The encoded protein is CASSQITNLGQGHHGNQPQHF.

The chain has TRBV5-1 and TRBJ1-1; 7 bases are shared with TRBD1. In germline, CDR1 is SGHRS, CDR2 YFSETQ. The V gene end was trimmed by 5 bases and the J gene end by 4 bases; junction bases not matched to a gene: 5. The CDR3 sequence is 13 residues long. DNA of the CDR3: TGCGCCAGCAGTCAGGGGGGTGCCACTGAAGCTTTCTTT. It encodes CASSQGGATEAFF.

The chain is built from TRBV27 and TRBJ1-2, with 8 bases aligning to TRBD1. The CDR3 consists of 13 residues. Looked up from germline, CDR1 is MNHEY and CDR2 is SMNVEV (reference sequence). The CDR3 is CAAAQGAGYGYTF. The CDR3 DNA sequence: TGTGCAGCTGCCCAGGGGGCGGGCTATGGCTACACCTTC.

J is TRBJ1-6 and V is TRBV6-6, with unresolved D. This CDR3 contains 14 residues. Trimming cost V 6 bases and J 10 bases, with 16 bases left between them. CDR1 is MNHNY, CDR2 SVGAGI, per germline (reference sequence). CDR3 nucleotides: TGTGCCAGCAGGGCCCTCCTCGGGAACTCACCCCTCCACTTT. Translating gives CASRALLGNSPLHF.

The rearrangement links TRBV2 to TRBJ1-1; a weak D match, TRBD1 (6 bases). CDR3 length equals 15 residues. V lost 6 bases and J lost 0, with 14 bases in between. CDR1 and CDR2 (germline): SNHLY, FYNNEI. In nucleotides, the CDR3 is TGTGCCAGCAGAGCAAGACAGGTCATGAACACTGAAGCTTTCTTT. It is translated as CASRARQVMNTEAFF. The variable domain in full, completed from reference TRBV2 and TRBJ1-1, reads EPEVTQTPSHQVTQMGQEVILRCVPISNHLYFYWYRQILGQKVEFLVSFYNNEISEKSEIFDDQFSVERPDGSNFTLKIRSTKLEDSAMYFCASRARQVMNTEAFFGQGTRLTVV.

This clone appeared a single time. The CDR3 DNA reads as TGTGCCAGCAGCTTAGTTTCGCGGAACGGGGATGAGCAGTTCTTC. The encoded protein is CASSLVSRNGDEQFF. The rearrangement uses TRBV11-2 and TRBJ2-1, with D tentatively TRBD2 (5 bases). CDR3 size: 15 residues. Germline CDR1 SGHAT, CDR2 FQNNGV. Trimming cost V 1 base and J 8 bases, with 15 bases left between them.

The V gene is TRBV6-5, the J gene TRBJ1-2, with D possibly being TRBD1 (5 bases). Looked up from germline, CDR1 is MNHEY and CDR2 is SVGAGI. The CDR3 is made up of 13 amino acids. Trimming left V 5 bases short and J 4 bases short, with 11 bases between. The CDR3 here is CASSTDSPYGYTF. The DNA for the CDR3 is TGTGCCAGCAGTACTGACAGTCCCTATGGCTACACCTTC.

The DNA for the CDR3 is TGTGCCAGCAGCCAGACGAGGAGGGAAAAACTGTTTTTT. Protein: CASSQTRREKLFF. The V and J genes are TRBV4-2 and TRBJ1-4; D call uncertain. The CDR3 sequence is 13 residues long. The germline V gene encodes CDR1 LGHNA and CDR2 YNFKEQ. With 3 bases removed from V and 8 bases from J, the gap between germline ends came to 10 bases.

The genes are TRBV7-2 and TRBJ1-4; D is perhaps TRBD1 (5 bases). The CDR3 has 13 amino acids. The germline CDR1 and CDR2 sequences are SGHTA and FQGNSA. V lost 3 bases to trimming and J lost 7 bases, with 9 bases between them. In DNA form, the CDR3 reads TGTGCCAGCAGCTTCCAGGGTACTGAAAAACTGTTTTTT. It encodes CASSFQGTEKLFF.

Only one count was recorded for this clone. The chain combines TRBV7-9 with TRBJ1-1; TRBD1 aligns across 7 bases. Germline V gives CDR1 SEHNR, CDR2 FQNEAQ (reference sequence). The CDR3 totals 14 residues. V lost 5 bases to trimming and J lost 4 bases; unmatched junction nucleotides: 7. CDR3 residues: CASSRPPGGTEAFF. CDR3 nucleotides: TGTGCCAGCAGCCGCCCCCCAGGGGGCACTGAAGCTTTCTTT. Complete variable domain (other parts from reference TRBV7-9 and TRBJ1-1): DTGVSQNPRHKITKRGQNVTFRCDPISEHNRLYWYRQTLGQGPEFLTYFQNEAQLEKSRLLSDRFSAERPKGSFSTLEIQRTEQGDSAMYLCASSRPPGGTEAFFGQGTRLTVV.

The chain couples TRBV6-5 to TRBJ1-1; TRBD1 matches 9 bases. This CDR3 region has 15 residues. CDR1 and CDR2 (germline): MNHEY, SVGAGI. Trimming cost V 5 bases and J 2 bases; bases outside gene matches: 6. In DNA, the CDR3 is TGTGCCAGCAGTAACCACAGGGGGCGCAACACTGAAGCTTTCTTT. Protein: CASSNHRGRNTEAFF.

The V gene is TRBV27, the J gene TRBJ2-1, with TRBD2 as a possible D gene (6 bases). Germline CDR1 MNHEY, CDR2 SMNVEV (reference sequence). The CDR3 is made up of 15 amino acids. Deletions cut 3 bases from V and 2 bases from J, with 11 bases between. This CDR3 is CASSFYPGAYNEQFF. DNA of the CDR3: TGTGCCAGCAGTTTTTATCCGGGGGCCTACAATGAGCAGTTCTTC.

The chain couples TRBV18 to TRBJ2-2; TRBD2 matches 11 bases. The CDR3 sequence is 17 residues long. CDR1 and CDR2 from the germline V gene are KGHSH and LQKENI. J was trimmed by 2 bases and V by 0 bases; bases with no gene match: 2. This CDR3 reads CASSPPTSGVNTGELFF. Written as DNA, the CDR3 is TGTGCCAGCTCACCACCGACTAGCGGGGTTAACACCGGGGAGCTGTTTTTT.

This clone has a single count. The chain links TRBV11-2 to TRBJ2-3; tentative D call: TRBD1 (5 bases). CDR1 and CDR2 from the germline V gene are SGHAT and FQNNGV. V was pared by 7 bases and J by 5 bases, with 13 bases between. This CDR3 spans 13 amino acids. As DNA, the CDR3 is TGTGCCAGCAACTATAGGGGCGGAGATACGCAGTATTTT. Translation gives CASNYRGGDTQYF.